This T cell receptor (beta chain) emerged from a study of shared clonotypes between healthy human individuals. Looking at the study overall: The donors, two women and three men, were aged 18 to 49.

CD45RO-negative CD8 cells positively selected for CCR7 made up the naive population, which excluded terminally differentiated effector memory CD45RA+ cells. Study donors comprised healthy, HIV-negative adults devoid of recent acute infection or vaccination. The authors split each subset's genomic DNA evenly across several immunoSEQ plates. Authors' methods: Filtering differed, since immunoSEQ gave only junction sequences and no quality scores. This table comes from immunoSEQ multiplex PCR, and its TCRdb copy is limited to in-frame clones, with some not included. V and J calls plus clone size are reproduced from that table; the DNA served to infer D and trimming. The data contain around 1.9 million clones, about 93% of them singletons. Trimming cost V 1 base and J 4 bases, with 17 bases left between them. This CDR3 is 16 amino acids long. Looked up from germline, CDR1 is MDHEN and CDR2 is SYDVKM.

This chain connects TRBV28 to TRBJ2-7; a weak D match, TRBD2 (7 bases). Specimen: naive CD8+ T cells from PBMCs. This TCR was recovered from a man between 18 and 29 years old in good health. Some clones in this sample may be carry-over from other donors' samples. The CDR3 is CASSLSGGLREYEQYF. CDR3 DNA sequence: TGTGCCAGCAGTTTATCCGGGGGGCTCCGGGAGTACGAGCAGTACTTC.